Below are 23 T cell receptor beta chains sequenced from a single sample in a study of control samples from healthy donors and cancer patients. Assay: immunoSEQ multiplex PCR; the TCRdb copy retains only in-frame clones and omits some. This table holds roughly 95,000 clones, around 88% found once. Sequences were obtained from blood. The origin of the receptors is a man aged 25-45 years in good health.

This sequence joins TRBV5-1 and TRBJ2-2, with 10 bases fitting TRBD1. J gave up 3 bases and V 5 bases, and 1 base lay outside the gene matches. CDR1 and CDR2 from the germline V gene are SGHRS and YFSETQ. This CDR3 is built from 14 residues. CDR3 in amino acids: CASRGQGDTGELFF. The CDR3 DNA reads as TGCGCCAGCAGAGGACAGGGGGACACCGGGGAGCTGTTTTTT.

This chain links TRBV3-1 (or the pseudogene TRBV3-2) with TRBJ1-4; D uncertain. The CDR3 totals 16 residues. Per germline, CDR1 LGHDT and CDR2 YNNKEL (reference sequence). The V end was cut by 3 bases, the J end by 0 bases, with 11 bases between. The CDR3 region has the DNA TGTGCCAGCAGCCACCCCCAGCGATCAACTAATGAAAAACTGTTTTTT. It specifies CASSHPQRSTNEKLFF.

The CDR3 loop reads CATSRDRGQMRITQYF. The CDR3 region has the DNA TGTGCCACCAGCAGAGATCGGGGCCAGATGAGAATAACGCAGTATTTT. The rearrangement links TRBV15 to TRBJ2-3; either TRBD1 or TRBD2 may supply D (5 bases each). V gave up 0 bases and J gave up 9 bases, with 19 bases separating them. The CDR3 has 16 amino acids. CDR1 and CDR2 from the germline V gene are LNHNV and YYDKDF (reference sequence).

This rearrangement joins TRBV28 to TRBJ2-7; the match to TRBD1 covers 10 bases. The germline V gene encodes CDR1 MDHEN and CDR2 SYDVKM. V shed 10 bases, J shed 0 bases, and the junction held 9 bases outside the gene matches. This CDR3 contains 15 residues. DNA for the CDR3: TGTGCCACCCAGAGTGGACAGGGGGGCTCCTACGAGCAGTACTTC. Translation gives CATQSGQGGSYEQYF.

The genes are TRBV19 and TRBJ1-5; D not resolved. The germline gives CDR1 LNHDA, CDR2 SQIVND (reference sequence). This CDR3 spans 12 amino acids. The V end lost 6 bases, the J end lost 2 bases, and 5 bases lay between the germline ends. In nucleotides, the CDR3 is TGTGCCAGTAGCCAGGGCAATCAGCCCCAGCATTTT. It is translated as CASSQGNQPQHF.

The chain joins TRBV9 to TRBJ2-3; perhaps D is TRBD1 or TRBD2 (5 bases each). The CDR3 has 16 amino acids. Germline V gene data show CDR1 as SGDLS and CDR2 as YYNGEE. V was pared by 3 bases and J by 0 bases, with 14 bases between. CDR3 sequence reads: CASSDGDGLSTDTQYF. DNA of the CDR3: TGTGCCAGCAGCGACGGGGACGGACTTAGCACAGATACGCAGTATTTT.

This chain joins TRBV5-5 and TRBJ2-3; 7 nucleotides align to TRBD1. V was pared by 3 bases and J by 6 bases, with 10 bases of the junction left unmatched. The germline gives CDR1 SGHKS, CDR2 YYEKEE (reference sequence). The CDR3 has 15 residues. CDR3 nucleotide sequence: TGTGCCAGCAGCTCCCGGACAGGAATATGGGATACGCAGTATTTT. It codes for CASSSRTGIWDTQYF. The full variable domain, rest sourced from reference TRBV5-5 and TRBJ2-3, is DAGVTQSPTHLIKTRGQQVTLRCSPISGHKSVSWYQQVLGQGPQFIFQYYEKEERGRGNFPDRFSARQFPNYSSELNVNALLLGDSALYLCASSSRTGIWDTQYFGPGTRLTVL.

The chain recombines TRBV11-3 with TRBJ2-3; no clear D gene. This CDR3 comprises 16 residues. Germline V gene lookup returns CDR1 SGHNT and CDR2 YENEEA. The V gene lost 5 bases and the J gene lost 1 base, with 16 bases spanning the gap. The CDR3 sequence: CASSLWKGWGTDTQYF. CDR3 coding DNA: TGTGCCAGCAGCCTCTGGAAGGGTTGGGGCACAGATACGCAGTATTTT.

J is TRBJ2-7 and V is TRBV27, with TRBD2 identical over 8 bases. There are 13 residues in the CDR3. Germline lookup yields CDR1 MNHEY and CDR2 SMNVEV (reference sequence). Trimming took 11 bases from V and 4 from J; bases not matched to a gene: 10. The CDR3 DNA follows: TGTGCCGCGGGGGGAGGGGAACAATACGAGCAGTACTTC. It encodes CAAGGGEQYEQYF.

The chain carries TRBV4-2 and TRBJ2-5; no firm D call. The CDR3 consists of 13 residues. Germline CDR1 reads LGHNA; CDR2 reads YNFKEQ. The ends were cut back, 4 bases at V and 4 bases at J, with 10 bases in the middle. CDR3 protein: CASSRDWLETQYF. CDR3 bases: TGTGCCAGCAGCCGAGACTGGCTAGAGACCCAGTACTTC.

The J gene is TRBJ2-7, the V gene TRBV27; TRBD1 is a possible D gene (6 bases). The germline gives CDR1 MNHEY, CDR2 SMNVEV (reference sequence). The CDR3 has 17 residues. Trimming pared 2 bases from V and 1 base from J, leaving 18 bases between. The CDR3 sequence is CASSLGSHWTESYEQYF. CDR3 in DNA: TGTGCCAGCAGTTTAGGTTCTCACTGGACAGAATCCTACGAGCAGTACTTC.

The chain employs TRBV7-9 and TRBJ1-4, with 8 nucleotides matching TRBD1. The germline gives CDR1 SEHNR, CDR2 FQNEAQ (reference sequence). There are 15 residues in the CDR3. Trimming at V came to 4 bases and at J to 5 bases, leaving 6 bases not matched to a gene. The CDR3 DNA follows: TGTGCCAGCAGCTCCGGACAGGGAGGGAATGAAAAACTGTTTTTT. Translation gives CASSSGQGGNEKLFF.

As DNA, the CDR3 is TGTGCCAGCGGACAGGGCCGGGTTAACTATGGCTACACCTTC. This codes for CASGQGRVNYGYTF. This chain connects TRBV6-6 to TRBJ1-2; 8 nucleotides match TRBD1. The CDR3 has 14 amino acids. V lost 8 bases, J lost 1 base, and 6 bases stayed unmatched. Germline V gives CDR1 MNHNY, CDR2 SVGAGI (reference sequence).

The genes are TRBV29-1 and TRBJ1-6; D not resolved. The germline V and J ends were trimmed by 4 bases and 6 bases, with 10 bases remaining between them. Germline CDR1 reads SQVTM; CDR2 reads ANQGSEA. The CDR3 totals 13 residues. CDR3: CSVATDPNSPLHF. The DNA of the CDR3 is TGCAGCGTTGCAACAGATCCTAATTCACCCCTCCACTTT.

The chain combines TRBV28 with TRBJ1-5; no firm D call. CDR1 and CDR2 from the germline V gene are MDHEN and SYDVKM. The CDR3 has 13 residues. Trimming left V 3 bases short and J 4 bases short, with 7 bases between. CDR3 in DNA: TGTGCCAGCAGTTTGCAATTAAATCAGCCCCAGCATTTT. It specifies CASSLQLNQPQHF.

The chain recombines TRBV21-1 with TRBJ2-7. TRBV21-1 is listed as a pseudogene. The CDR3 contains 13 residues. This CDR3 reads CASSVSNSYEQYF. The CDR3 bases are TGTGCCAGCAGCGTGTCGAACTCCTACGAGCAGTACTTC.

The count of this clone is one. V gene TRBV25-1 combines with J gene TRBJ1-1, with 8 bases matching TRBD1. V trimming: 4 bases; J trimming: 11 bases; junction bases outside the gene matches: 12. The CDR3 has 14 residues. Germline CDR1 and CDR2: MGHDK and SYGVNS. CDR3 sequence: CASSVDRAVPMAFF. The DNA for the CDR3 is TGTGCCAGCAGTGTGGACAGGGCGGTCCCCATGGCTTTCTTT. The variable domain in full, completed from reference TRBV25-1 and TRBJ1-1, reads EADIYQTPRYLVIGTGKKITLECSQTMGHDKMYWYQQDPGMELHLIHYSYGVNSTEKGDLSSESTVSRIRTEHFPLTLESARPSHTSQYLCASSVDRAVPMAFFGQGTRLTVV.

The chain is built from TRBV13 and TRBJ2-7, with 7 nucleotides matching TRBD2. Per the germline V gene, CDR1 is PRHDT and CDR2 is FYEKMQ (reference sequence). V lost 1 base, J lost 2 bases, and 5 bases stayed unmatched. The CDR3 is 15 residues long. Written as DNA, the CDR3 is TGTGCCAGCAGCTTAGCGGGAGGCCTCCCCTACGAGCAGTACTTC. Translated, it gives CASSLAGGLPYEQYF.

The CDR3 region has the DNA TGTGCCAGCAGCTTGGACAGGGTGTCCTCCTACGAGCAGTACTTC. It codes for CASSLDRVSSYEQYF. V gene TRBV5-4 combines with J gene TRBJ2-7; perhaps TRBD1 as D (6 bases). Trimming cost V 0 bases and J 0 bases, with 10 bases left between them. The length of the CDR3 is 15 residues. CDR1 is SGHNT and CDR2 is YYREEE in the germline V gene (reference sequence).

The chain has TRBV7-9 and TRBJ2-6, with a tentative D call TRBD1 (5 bases). The CDR3 loop spans 18 amino acids. Germline-derived CDR1 and CDR2 are SEHNR and FQNEAQ (reference sequence). V lost 4 bases and J lost 0, with 16 bases in between. In nucleotides, the CDR3 is TGTGCCAGCAGCTCTCCACAGGATCCTCGCTCTGGGGCCAACGTCCTGACTTTC. Translated: CASSSPQDPRSGANVLTF.

The V and J genes are TRBV10-3 and TRBJ1-6; D uncertain. The V gene lost 4 bases and the J gene lost 10 bases, with 14 bases spanning the gap. CDR3 size: 14 residues. The germline V gene has CDR1 ENHRY and CDR2 SYGVKD. CDR3 nucleotides: TGTGCCATCAGTGTGGCGGCCGGAGGATCACCCCTCCACTTT. It translates to CAISVAAGGSPLHF.

This clone occurred a few times. V usage is TRBV3-1 (or the pseudogene TRBV3-2) and J usage is TRBJ1-3; D is undetermined. Trimming took off 4 bases at V and 0 bases at J, with 7 bases between the two ends. This CDR3 has 14 amino acids. Germline V CDR1 and CDR2: LGHDT, YNNKEL (reference sequence). The DNA of the CDR3 is TGTGCCAGCAGCCCGATCGGCTCTGGAAACACCATATATTTT. This translates into CASSPIGSGNTIYF.

The rearrangement links TRBV4-1 to TRBJ2-1, with TRBD2 as a possible D gene (6 bases). The V gene lost 5 bases and the J gene lost 4 bases, with 15 bases spanning the gap. This CDR3 contains 15 residues. CDR1 and CDR2 (germline): MGHRA, YSYEKL. The CDR3 loop is CASSSTGTAYNEQFF. Here the CDR3 DNA reads TGCGCCAGCAGCTCGACCGGGACTGCATACAATGAGCAGTTCTTC.